Below are 31 T cell receptor beta chains sequenced from a single sample in a study of blood T cell repertoires in COVID-19. The assay was immunoSEQ multiplex PCR, and TCRdb's table has in-frame clones only and misses some. The profile shows 210,000 or so clones, about four fifths of them singletons. The sample comprised PBMCs or T cells enriched from blood (not recorded which). These receptors all come from a woman between 45 and 60 years old with acute COVID-19.

V usage is TRBV7-8 and J usage is TRBJ2-7; 9 bases map to TRBD1. This CDR3 spans 15 amino acids. V shed 6 bases, J shed 6 bases, and the junction held 12 bases outside the gene matches. The V gene's germline CDR1 is SGHVS and CDR2 FQNEAQ. The CDR3 protein is CASSWPGQGITEQYF. In nucleotides, the CDR3 is TGTGCCAGCAGTTGGCCGGGACAGGGCATAACCGAGCAGTACTTC.

V is TRBV7-8 and J is TRBJ2-5, with TRBD2 matching over 12 bases. The CDR3 is 17 amino acids. The V gene's germline CDR1 is SGHVS and CDR2 FQNEAQ. With V trimmed by 5 bases and J by 1 base, 8 bases remained unmatched. In DNA, the CDR3 is TGTGCCAGCAGCCACAGACTAGCGGGGGTGGGCCAAGAGACCCAGTACTTC. Residues: CASSHRLAGVGQETQYF.

This chain joins TRBV29-1 and TRBJ1-1, with 7 bases fitting TRBD1. Germline values: CDR1 SQVTM, CDR2 ANQGSEA. The CDR3 is made up of 14 amino acids. After removal of 6 bases from V and 6 bases from J, the junction contained 13 bases not matched to a gene. The CDR3 loop reads CSVHPQGGGPEAFF. The CDR3 DNA reads as TGCAGCGTCCACCCCCAGGGGGGAGGCCCTGAAGCTTTCTTT.

V and J are TRBV3-1 (or the pseudogene TRBV3-2) and TRBJ2-3, with 8 bases matching TRBD2. Germline V lookup: CDR1 LGHDT, CDR2 YNNKEL (reference sequence). The CDR3 totals 16 residues. J gave up 2 bases and V 4 bases, and 8 bases lay outside the gene matches. The CDR3 sequence: CASSPGLGGNTDTQYF. DNA for the CDR3: TGTGCCAGCAGCCCGGGACTAGGTGGGAACACAGATACGCAGTATTTT.

J is TRBJ2-5 and V is TRBV9; a weak D match, TRBD1 (6 bases). This CDR3 is built from 17 residues. V dropped 2 bases and J dropped 5 bases, with 22 bases sitting between them. Germline lookup yields CDR1 SGDLS and CDR2 YYNGEE. CDR3 in amino acids: CASSVSSPTGPGETQYF. The DNA of the CDR3 is TGTGCCAGCAGCGTTTCCTCTCCGACAGGCCCCGGGGAGACCCAGTACTTC.

This rearrangement joins TRBV4-3 to TRBJ2-1, with D perhaps matching TRBD2 (5 bases). This CDR3 is 16 amino acids long. CDR1 is LGHNA and CDR2 is YSLEER in the germline V gene. V shed 1 base and J shed 0 bases, with 10 bases lying between them. The CDR3 DNA sequence: TGCGCCAGCAGCCAAGTCACGGGGAGCTCCTACAATGAGCAGTTCTTC. It yields the protein CASSQVTGSSYNEQFF.

The V call is TRBV19, the J call TRBJ1-2; 8 positions agree with TRBD1. The CDR3 is made up of 13 amino acids. Germline V gene sequence: CDR1 LNHDA, CDR2 SQIVND (reference sequence). The V and J ends lost 3 bases and 8 bases, in that order; junction bases with no gene match: 5. The CDR3 region is CASSIGQGGGYTF. Written as DNA, the CDR3 is TGTGCCAGTAGTATCGGACAGGGTGGAGGCTACACCTTC.

The V and J genes are TRBV7-2 and TRBJ2-1; the D gene is possibly TRBD2 (5 bases). This CDR3 region has 15 residues. Germline CDR1 reads SGHTA; CDR2 reads FQGNSA. V was pared by 2 bases and J by 3 bases, with 11 bases between. CDR3 nucleotide sequence: TGTGCCAGCAGCTTATCTAGCTGGGGCTACAATGAGCAGTTCTTC. Amino acids: CASSLSSWGYNEQFF. The entire variable domain, with the rest obtained from reference TRBV7-2 and TRBJ2-1, is as follows: GAGVSQSPSNKVTEKGKDVELRCDPISGHTALYWYRQSLGQGLEFLIYFQGNSAPDKSGLPSDRFSAERTGGSVSTLTIQRTQQEDSAVYLCASSLSSWGYNEQFFGPGTRLTVL.

The rearrangement joins TRBV6-5 to TRBJ1-1; the match to TRBD1 covers 10 bases. The germline gives CDR1 MNHEY, CDR2 SVGAGI. This CDR3 is 16 amino acids long. The trim removed 2 bases at V and 0 bases at J, leaving 3 bases unmatched. CDR3 nucleotides: TGTGCCAGCAGTTACCTCGGGACAGGGGTGAACACTGAAGCTTTCTTT. Translation gives CASSYLGTGVNTEAFF.

The J gene is TRBJ1-2, the V gene TRBV6-5, with unresolved D. The length of the CDR3 is 15 residues. In germline, CDR1 is MNHEY, CDR2 SVGAGI. The V and J ends lost 0 bases and 1 base respectively, with 9 bases between them. The CDR3 spells CASSYSGRINYGYTF. The CDR3 DNA is TGTGCCAGCAGTTACTCTGGCAGGATTAACTATGGCTACACCTTC.

The rearrangement joins TRBV28 to TRBJ1-2; no reliable D call. V dropped 10 bases and J dropped 8 bases, with 14 bases sitting between them. CDR3 size: 11 residues. Germline CDR1 reads MDHEN; CDR2 reads SYDVKM. In nucleotides, the CDR3 is TGTGCCATCGGGCCACGGGAAGGCTACACCTTC. The encoded protein is CAIGPREGYTF.

The CDR3 region is CATEDRGGNQPQHF. In DNA, the CDR3 is TGTGCCACCGAGGACAGGGGAGGCAATCAGCCCCAGCATTTT. This chain links TRBV19 with TRBJ1-5; 9 positions match TRBD1. The CDR3 spans 14 residues. The germline CDR1 and CDR2 sequences are LNHDA and SQIVND (reference sequence). V shed 10 bases, J shed 2 bases, and the junction held 6 bases outside the gene matches.

The genes are TRBV11-2 and TRBJ2-7; TRBD1 aligns across 8 bases. This CDR3 contains 16 residues. V shed 2 bases and J 6 bases; nucleotides not matched to a gene: 12. Germline lookup yields CDR1 SGHAT and CDR2 FQNNGV. CDR3 protein: CASSLTRTDRAPEQYF. As DNA, the CDR3 is TGTGCCAGCAGCTTAACGCGGACGGACAGGGCCCCCGAGCAGTACTTC.

CDR3 nucleotide sequence: TGCGCCAGCAGCTTGGTAGAACTAGCGGGCAGCTCCTACGAGCAGTACTTC. Encoded protein: CASSLVELAGSSYEQYF. The chain links TRBV5-1 to TRBJ2-7; TRBD2 agrees at 9 bases. V shed 0 bases and J 0 bases; nucleotides not matched to a gene: 7. This CDR3 is 17 amino acids long. Germline loops: CDR1 SGHRS, CDR2 YFSETQ.

The J gene is TRBJ2-7, the V gene TRBV29-1; D is possibly TRBD1 (6 bases). V lost 7 bases, J lost 2 bases, and 12 bases lay in between. Germline values: CDR1 SQVTM, CDR2 ANQGSEA. This CDR3 has 12 residues. In nucleotides, the CDR3 is TGCAGCGGACAGGATACCACCTACGAGCAGTACTTC. Translated, it gives CSGQDTTYEQYF.

V usage is TRBV9 and J usage is TRBJ2-2; D gene ambiguous. The CDR3 is made up of 12 amino acids. V was cut by 4 bases and J by 5 bases, with 6 bases left in between. From germline, CDR1 is SGDLS and CDR2 YYNGEE. CDR3 amino acids: CASSPGTGELFF. CDR3 nucleotides: TGTGCCAGCAGCCCCGGGACCGGGGAGCTGTTTTTT. Supplemented by reference TRBV9 and TRBJ2-2, the full variable domain reads DSGVTQTPKHLITATGQRVTLRCSPRSGDLSVYWYQQSLDQGLQFLIQYYNGEERAKGNILERFSAQQFPDLHSELNLSSLELGDSALYFCASSPGTGELFFGEGSRLTVL.

The chain carries TRBV24-1 and TRBJ2-3; maybe TRBD1 (6 bases). This CDR3 comprises 16 residues. V lost 4 bases, J lost 1 base, and 14 bases lay in between. The V gene's germline CDR1 is KGHDR and CDR2 SFDVKD. CDR3 nucleotide sequence: TGTGCCACCAGTGACCCCGGGCAGGGGCGCACAGATACGCAGTATTTT. Its protein product is CATSDPGQGRTDTQYF.

The chain uses TRBV11-2 and TRBJ2-7; tentative D call: TRBD1 (5 bases). V lost 4 bases and J 0 bases, leaving 16 bases between the germline ends. CDR3 length equals 16 residues. Germline V lookup: CDR1 SGHAT, CDR2 FQNNGV. The CDR3 region has the DNA TGTGCCAGCAGCTCGTCACAGGCACAAAGCTCCTACGAGCAGTACTTC. It is translated as CASSSSQAQSSYEQYF.

The chain couples TRBV28 to TRBJ2-1, with D possibly being TRBD2 (6 bases). The CDR3 contains 16 residues. V lost 3 bases to trimming and J lost 7 bases, with 19 bases between them. Germline CDR1 reads MDHEN; CDR2 reads SYDVKM. CDR3 coding DNA: TGTGCCAGCAGTTTCTTTGGAGGGAGAGAGGAAAATGAGCAGTTCTTC. The encoded protein is CASSFFGGREENEQFF.

This clone was observed at least ten times. This chain connects TRBV7-9 to TRBJ2-1, with 12 nucleotides matching TRBD2. This CDR3 contains 17 residues. The germline gives CDR1 SEHNR, CDR2 FQNEAQ (reference sequence). V dropped 5 bases and J dropped 5; count of bases not matched to a gene: 10. CDR3 loop: CASSARRLAGDHNEQFF. CDR3 in DNA: TGTGCCAGCAGCGCCAGAAGACTAGCGGGAGACCACAATGAGCAGTTCTTC.

This rearrangement joins TRBV27 to TRBJ2-7; tentative D call: TRBD1 (6 bases). Trimming left V 5 bases short and J 1 base short, with 18 bases between. This CDR3 region has 16 residues. CDR1 MNHEY and CDR2 SMNVEV come from the germline V gene (reference sequence). CDR3: CASSQNGQGGSYEQYF. CDR3 nucleotides: TGTGCCAGCAGTCAGAACGGACAAGGGGGATCCTACGAGCAGTACTTC.

In regard to this clone: This same CDR3 is encoded by further DNA sequences in the sample. This chain joins TRBV12-3 or TRBV12-4 and TRBJ2-7; D perhaps matches TRBD2 (5 bases). V was pared by 3 bases and J by 2 bases, with 5 bases between. The CDR3 consists of 12 residues. The CDR3 reads CASSLRAYEQYF. In DNA, the CDR3 is TGTGCCAGCAGTTTGAGGGCCTACGAGCAGTACTTC.

J is TRBJ1-6 and V is TRBV19; 10 bases agree with TRBD1. The CDR3 totals 17 residues. The germline V gene has CDR1 LNHDA and CDR2 SQIVND (reference sequence). Trimming took 9 bases from V and 2 from J; bases not matched to a gene: 10. Written as DNA, the CDR3 is TGTGCCAGCGATACCGGACAGGGGGTCACCTATAATTCACCCCTCCACTTT. It translates to CASDTGQGVTYNSPLHF.

V and J are TRBV5-4 and TRBJ2-3; TRBD2 aligns across 11 bases. This CDR3 has 15 residues. Germline V lookup: CDR1 SGHNT, CDR2 YYREEE (reference sequence). V lost 5 bases to trimming and J lost 5 bases; unmatched junction nucleotides: 7. The CDR3 reads CASRLAGGLVDTQYF. CDR3 coding DNA: TGTGCCAGCAGATTAGCGGGGGGGCTGGTAGATACGCAGTATTTT.

The V and J genes are TRBV18 and TRBJ1-1; 11 bases are shared with TRBD1. After removal of 7 bases from V and 3 bases from J, the junction contained 10 bases not matched to a gene. The CDR3 covers 16 residues. Germline V lookup: CDR1 KGHSH, CDR2 LQKENI. The CDR3 loop reads CASLLDRGRVDTEAFF. The CDR3 DNA sequence: TGTGCCAGCTTACTGGACAGGGGGCGCGTGGACACTGAAGCTTTCTTT.

This sequence joins TRBV19 and TRBJ1-4, with TRBD1 matching 9 bases. Germline lookup yields CDR1 LNHDA and CDR2 SQIVND (reference sequence). V trimming: 3 bases; J trimming: 7 bases; junction bases outside the gene matches: 12. The CDR3 is made up of 17 amino acids. The CDR3 coding sequence is TGTGCCAGTAGTATCCCGGGACAGGGTCGGGGTGGTGAAAAACTGTTTTTT. It specifies CASSIPGQGRGGEKLFF.

This clone was observed a single time. The chain has TRBV12-3 or TRBV12-4 and TRBJ2-2; D is unclear. V was cut by 8 bases and J by 2 bases, with 6 bases left in between. CDR3 length equals 12 residues. Here the CDR3 reads CASGSNTGELFF. CDR3 bases: TGTGCCAGCGGCTCAAACACCGGGGAGCTGTTTTTT.

DNA for the CDR3: TGTGCCCATGACAGGGGAAGAGGGAGCAATCAGCCCCAGCATTTT. Protein product: CAHDRGRGSNQPQHF. The V and J genes are TRBV28 and TRBJ1-5; 8 bases agree with TRBD1. This CDR3 has 15 residues. The germline gives CDR1 MDHEN, CDR2 SYDVKM. Germline trimming cut 11 bases from V and 1 base from J; bases unmatched to any gene: 10.

The chain's CDR3 is CASSLAGLETQYF. CDR3 sequence (DNA): TGTGCCAGTAGTCTCGCAGGGCTGGAGACCCAGTACTTC. The chain joins TRBV19 to TRBJ2-5; D is perhaps TRBD1 (5 bases). Germline lookup yields CDR1 LNHDA and CDR2 SQIVND (reference sequence). Trimming took 5 bases from V and 5 from J, leaving 12 bases between them. The CDR3 contains 13 residues.

The V gene is TRBV29-1, the J gene TRBJ2-7; 9 bases line up with TRBD1. CDR3 length equals 15 residues. Germline trimming cut 6 bases from V and 5 bases from J; bases unmatched to any gene: 14. The germline V gene has CDR1 SQVTM and CDR2 ANQGSEA. The CDR3 reads CSVGYGTGKINEQYF. For the CDR3, the DNA is TGCAGCGTGGGGTATGGGACAGGGAAGATCAACGAGCAGTACTTC.

The V call is TRBV18, the J call TRBJ1-1, with D hard to call. The CDR3 totals 15 residues. The germline V gene encodes CDR1 KGHSH and CDR2 LQKENI. V lost 2 bases to trimming and J lost 2 bases, with 12 bases between them. The CDR3 is CASSPSSYSNTEAFF. The CDR3 region has the DNA TGTGCCAGCTCACCAAGCTCCTACTCAAACACTGAAGCTTTCTTT.